This T cell receptor (beta chain) was observed in a study of breast tumors, draining lymph nodes, adjacent tissues. The germline V and J ends were trimmed by 0 bases and 4 bases, with 7 bases remaining between them. Germline CDR1 reads SGHRS; CDR2 reads YFSETQ. CDR3 length: 13 residues. TCRdb ran MiXCR on the multiplex PCR reads and lists one entry per CDR3 protein. The table shows around 140,000 distinct CDR3 sequences, with approximately 20% occurring only once. The lymph nodes were axillary draining lymph nodes from breast cancer patients. This clonotype appeared many times. Its antigen is as yet unknown. General observations from the study: Tumor repertoires ranked between lymph nodes and nontumor tissue in diversity, with V and J gene preferences.

This chain uses TRBV5-1 with TRBJ1-2; D not resolved. This TCR was sampled from a female donor with breast cancer. Some clones in this sample may be carry-over from other donors' samples. Source material: axillary lymph node tissue. This chain's CDR3 is CASSLGGFYGYTF. The CDR3 DNA follows: TGCGCCAGCAGCTTGGGAGGGTTCTATGGCTACACCTTC.